These 29 T cell receptor beta chains were sequenced from one sample in a study of OX40 agonist ivuxolimab in advanced cancers. TCRdb's table, derived via immunoSEQ multiplex PCR, lists solely in-frame clones and lacks some. The sample has 60,000 to 80,000 clones; 85% are singletons. This sample comprised CD4+ or CD8+ T cells sorted from blood, obtained in a trial of the OX40 agonist ivuxolimab. Receptor source: an adult with an advanced solid tumor such as melanoma, head and neck, liver or kidney cancer.

The chain joins TRBV4-1 to TRBJ1-2, with TRBD1 as a possible D gene (5 bases). The germline gives CDR1 MGHRA, CDR2 YSYEKL. This CDR3 contains 17 residues. V was clipped by 4 bases and J by 1 base, with 19 bases between them. The CDR3, as DNA: TGCGCCAGCAGCCCAATTCTAGACAGAGAAATTAACTATGGCTACACCTTC. Translated: CASSPILDREINYGYTF.

V and J are TRBV4-1 and TRBJ1-5, with D perhaps TRBD1 (5 bases). Germline assignment: CDR1 MGHRA and CDR2 YSYEKL. Trimming removed 0 bases from V and 2 bases from J, with 11 bases in between. There are 16 residues in the CDR3. The CDR3 region is CASSQEGGARNQPQHF. The CDR3 coding sequence is TGCGCCAGCAGCCAAGAAGGAGGGGCGCGCAATCAGCCCCAGCATTTT.

V and J are TRBV19 and TRBJ2-1, with a tentative D call TRBD1 (6 bases). Between the trimmed V and J ends, which lost 0 bases and 3 bases, there was a span of 9 bases. The CDR3 loop spans 15 amino acids. Looked up from germline, CDR1 is LNHDA and CDR2 is SQIVND (reference sequence). For the CDR3, the DNA is TGTGCCAGTAGTATAGAAAACAGGGACTACAATGAGCAGTTCTTC. Translated, it gives CASSIENRDYNEQFF.

The chain recombines TRBV10-2 with TRBJ1-6; D gene unclear. Looked up from germline, CDR1 is WSHSY and CDR2 is SAAADI. Deletions cut 4 bases from V and 5 bases from J, with 9 bases between. CDR3 size: 14 residues. CDR3 sequence (DNA): TGCGCCAGCAGTGCCGTGGGAAATAATTCACCCCTCCACTTT. Translating it yields CASSAVGNNSPLHF.

DNA for the CDR3: TGTGCCAGCAGTGAATCTAAGTTCTACGAGCAGTACTTC. Its translation: CASSESKFYEQYF. The chain is built from TRBV2 and TRBJ2-7; D not certain. Germline-derived CDR1 and CDR2 are SNHLY and FYNNEI. CDR3 length: 13 amino acids. The ends were cut back, 2 bases at V and 3 bases at J, with 8 bases in the middle.

This chain uses TRBV2 with TRBJ2-1, with unresolved D. Per the germline V gene, CDR1 is SNHLY and CDR2 is FYNNEI. This CDR3 is 15 amino acids long. With 1 base removed from V and 5 bases from J, the gap between germline ends came to 12 bases. The CDR3 bases are TGTGCCAGCAGTGAAGTTTCCTTTGGGAACAATGAGCAGTTCTTC. Translated, it gives CASSEVSFGNNEQFF.

This clone was detected only once. This chain connects TRBV5-1 to TRBJ2-1, with 13 positions matching TRBD2. CDR1 and CDR2 (germline): SGHRS, YFSETQ. V lost 4 bases and J lost 4; bases outside the gene matches: 8. This CDR3 has 17 amino acids. As DNA, the CDR3 is TGCGCCAGCAGCGGACTAGCGGGAGCGTTCGCTTACAATGAGCAGTTCTTC. Amino acid sequence: CASSGLAGAFAYNEQFF.

By sample fraction, this clone is medium-sized. The gene calls are TRBV7-3 and TRBJ1-2; D is perhaps TRBD1 (6 bases). From germline, CDR1 is SGHTA and CDR2 FQGTGA. V was cut by 3 bases and J by 8 bases, with 13 bases left in between. This CDR3 has 13 amino acids. This CDR3 reads CASSFDYRAGYTF. The CDR3 DNA reads as TGTGCCAGCAGCTTCGATTACAGGGCCGGCTACACCTTC.

This clone was seen just once. The chain joins TRBV2 to TRBJ1-4, with 8 bases that match TRBD1. V gave up 5 bases and J gave up 6 bases; unmatched junction bases: 8. The CDR3 extends over 15 amino acids. Germline V gene lookup returns CDR1 SNHLY and CDR2 FYNNEI. CDR3 in amino acids: CASSQFRGRDEKLFF. The CDR3 nucleotides are TGTGCCAGCAGTCAATTCAGGGGGCGAGATGAAAAACTGTTTTTT.

V is TRBV9 and J is TRBJ2-3, with 9 bases aligning to TRBD2. The ends lost 0 bases at V and 1 base at J; junction bases unmatched: 3. Germline-derived CDR1 and CDR2 are SGDLS and YYNGEE. This CDR3 is built from 16 residues. CDR3: CASSVVERGGTDTQYF. Here the CDR3 DNA reads TGTGCCAGCAGCGTAGTTGAGCGGGGGGGCACAGATACGCAGTATTTT.

The chain employs TRBV5-1 and TRBJ1-4, with D tentatively TRBD1 (6 bases). With 3 bases removed from V and 0 bases from J, the gap between germline ends came to 18 bases. In germline, CDR1 is SGHRS, CDR2 YFSETQ. This CDR3 region has 18 residues. CDR3 sequence (DNA): TGCGCCAGCAGCTGGCCCTCGACAGGAACCTCAACTAATGAAAAACTGTTTTTT. Translating it yields CASSWPSTGTSTNEKLFF. Supplemented by reference TRBV5-1 and TRBJ1-4, the full variable domain reads KAGVTQTPRYLIKTRGQQVTLSCSPISGHRSVSWYQQTPGQGLQFLFEYFSETQRNKGNFPGRFSGRQFSNSRSEMNVSTLELGDSALYLCASSWPSTGTSTNEKLFFGSGTQLSVL.

The chain recombines TRBV6-6 with TRBJ1-1, with D perhaps matching TRBD1 (5 bases). This CDR3 is built from 16 residues. V lost 5 bases and J lost 1, with 17 bases in between. CDR1 and CDR2 from the germline V gene are MNHNY and SVGAGI (reference sequence). The CDR3 region is CASSTGRGGSNTEAFF. CDR3 nucleotides: TGTGCCAGCAGTACCGGGCGGGGGGGATCGAACACTGAAGCTTTCTTT.

This chain connects TRBV7-2 to TRBJ1-5; unclear D gene. Trimming shortened V by 3 bases and J by 8 bases, and 11 bases separated the two germline ends. There are 13 residues in the CDR3. Germline V lookup: CDR1 SGHTA, CDR2 FQGNSA. CDR3 nucleotide sequence: TGTGCCAGCAGCTTGGGGAGCATCGAGCCCCAGCATTTT. Protein product: CASSLGSIEPQHF. Complete variable domain (other parts from reference TRBV7-2 and TRBJ1-5): GAGVSQSPSNKVTEKGKDVELRCDPISGHTALYWYRQSLGQGLEFLIYFQGNSAPDKSGLPSDRFSAERTGGSVSTLTIQRTQQEDSAVYLCASSLGSIEPQHFGDGTRLSIL.

V gene TRBV27 combines with J gene TRBJ2-3; D not resolved. This CDR3 spans 14 amino acids. Trimming shortened V by 4 bases and J by 1 base, and 9 bases separated the two germline ends. Per the germline V gene, CDR1 is MNHEY and CDR2 is SMNVEV (reference sequence). The CDR3 spells CASSWGGRTDTQYF. For the CDR3, the DNA is TGTGCCAGCAGTTGGGGTGGGCGCACAGATACGCAGTATTTT.

The rearrangement joins TRBV7-6 to TRBJ1-3; 7 bases map to TRBD1. The V gene end was trimmed by 1 base and the J gene end by 3 bases; junction bases not matched to a gene: 9. Germline CDR1 SGHVS, CDR2 FNYEAQ. The CDR3 spans 17 residues. The CDR3 DNA sequence: TGTGCCAGCAGCTTAGAAGGGGGCAGAGTCGATGGAAACACCATATATTTT. Translating it yields CASSLEGGRVDGNTIYF.

This sequence joins TRBV7-3 and TRBJ2-2; TRBD2 is a possible D gene (6 bases). V dropped 5 bases and J dropped 5 bases, with 6 bases sitting between them. The CDR3 covers 12 residues. Germline CDR1 and CDR2: SGHTA and FQGTGA. Here the CDR3 reads CASSRGTGELFF. CDR3 DNA: TGTGCCAGCAGCCGGGGGACCGGGGAGCTGTTTTTT. Full variable domain (outside the CDR3, taken from reference TRBV7-3 and TRBJ2-2): GAGVSQTPSNKVTEKGKYVELRCDPISGHTALYWYRQSLGQGPEFLIYFQGTGAADDSGLPNDRFFAVRPEGSVSTLKIQRTERGDSAVYLCASSRGTGELFFGEGSRLTVL.

The chain uses TRBV28 and TRBJ2-1; 10 bases align to TRBD1. CDR1 is MDHEN, CDR2 SYDVKM, per germline. The CDR3 length is 19 residues. Losses at the gene ends were 2 bases for V and 3 bases for J; bases not matched to a gene: 13. The CDR3 reads CASSLPDRGQLSSYNEQFF. CDR3 nucleotides: TGTGCCAGCAGTTTACCCGACAGGGGGCAATTATCTAGCTACAATGAGCAGTTCTTC.

This clone was observed a few times. The genes are TRBV5-5 and TRBJ2-1; 7 nucleotides agree with TRBD1. There are 15 residues in the CDR3. The V and J ends lost 2 bases and 7 bases, in that order; junction bases with no gene match: 9. Germline V gives CDR1 SGHKS, CDR2 YYEKEE (reference sequence). Here the CDR3 reads CASSFRQGLGNEQFF. The CDR3 DNA follows: TGTGCCAGCAGCTTCAGACAGGGCCTCGGAAATGAGCAGTTCTTC.

CDR3: CASSFSQTGGNYEQYV. The CDR3 DNA reads as TGTGCCAGCAGCTTTAGTCAGACAGGGGGCAACTACGAGCAGTACGTC. The rearrangement uses TRBV11-2 and TRBJ2-7; TRBD1 matches 10 bases. V dropped 3 bases and J dropped 3; count of bases not matched to a gene: 8. CDR1 SGHAT and CDR2 FQNNGV come from the germline V gene. The CDR3 sequence is 16 residues long.

This sequence joins TRBV6-1 and TRBJ1-1; 8 bases map to TRBD1. Germline-derived CDR1 and CDR2 are MNHNS and SASEGT. The CDR3 covers 14 residues. Unmatched junction bases numbered 4, after V lost 3 bases and J lost 4 bases. For the CDR3, the DNA is TGTGCCAGCAGTGACCAGGGGGCGATCACTGAAGCTTTCTTT. Encoded protein: CASSDQGAITEAFF.

V and J are TRBV2 and TRBJ2-5, with 11 nucleotides matching TRBD1. This CDR3 comprises 15 residues. V lost 6 bases and J lost 2; bases outside the gene matches: 5. CDR1 SNHLY and CDR2 FYNNEI come from the germline V gene. The CDR3 nucleotides are TGTGCCAGCAGGACGGACAGGGGGCATCAAGAGACCCAGTACTTC. It codes for CASRTDRGHQETQYF.

The chain combines TRBV5-5 with TRBJ2-7; D perhaps matches TRBD2 (5 bases). Per germline, CDR1 SGHKS and CDR2 YYEKEE (reference sequence). The length of the CDR3 is 13 residues. Trimming removed 0 bases from V and 5 bases from J, with 9 bases in between. The CDR3 loop is CASSLAGVDEQYV. The CDR3 nucleotides are TGTGCCAGCAGCTTGGCCGGGGTCGACGAGCAGTACGTC.

This chain uses TRBV15 with TRBJ2-7, with D hard to call. From germline, CDR1 is LNHNV and CDR2 YYDKDF (reference sequence). There are 13 residues in the CDR3. Trimming pared 0 bases from V and 6 bases from J, leaving 9 bases between. CDR3 region: CATSRESFGEQYF. DNA of the CDR3: TGTGCCACCAGCAGAGAGTCGTTTGGCGAGCAGTACTTC.

The chain is built from TRBV11-2 and TRBJ1-2; 9 bases map to TRBD1. Germline trimming cut 1 base from V and 3 bases from J; bases unmatched to any gene: 0. The CDR3 totals 14 residues. Germline CDR1 and CDR2: SGHAT and FQNNGV. CDR3 amino acids: CASSLGTGDYGYTF. The CDR3 coding sequence is TGTGCCAGCAGCTTAGGGACAGGGGACTATGGCTACACCTTC.

This chain uses TRBV25-1 with TRBJ2-7; 7 nucleotides align to TRBD2. The J segment lost 7 bases and the V segment lost 7 bases, leaving 16 bases of the junction unmatched. The CDR3 is 15 residues long. Germline V gives CDR1 MGHDK, CDR2 SYGVNS. The CDR3 loop reads CASTEASGGAGEQYF. CDR3 DNA sequence: TGTGCCAGCACAGAAGCTAGCGGAGGGGCGGGGGAGCAGTACTTC.

This sequence joins TRBV18 and TRBJ2-1; 8 bases fit TRBD2. V trimming: 6 bases; J trimming: 6 bases; junction bases outside the gene matches: 16. This CDR3 comprises 17 residues. CDR1 is KGHSH, CDR2 LQKENI, per germline. CDR3 DNA: TGTGCCAGCTCCCAGACGTCGGGACTAGGAAGGGTCAATGAGCAGTTCTTC. It is translated as CASSQTSGLGRVNEQFF.

The chain is built from TRBV15 and TRBJ1-3; TRBD1 might be the D (6 bases). V lost 3 bases, J lost 3 bases, and 15 bases lay in between. Germline V CDR1 and CDR2: LNHNV, YYDKDF (reference sequence). The CDR3 loop spans 16 amino acids. The CDR3 DNA reads TGTGCCACCAGCAGTCTCACAGGGCCTAGTGGAAACACCATATATTTT. This encodes CATSSLTGPSGNTIYF.

This chain's CDR3 is CASSSRDSSYEQYV. In nucleotides, the CDR3 is TGTGCCAGCAGCTCCCGGGACTCCTCCTACGAGCAGTACGTC. This sequence joins TRBV11-2 and TRBJ2-7, with D perhaps TRBD2 (6 bases). Trimming shortened V by 4 bases and J by 0 bases, and 10 bases separated the two germline ends. The length of the CDR3 is 14 residues. The germline CDR1 and CDR2 sequences are SGHAT and FQNNGV.

V gene TRBV19 combines with J gene TRBJ2-7; TRBD2 matches at 12 bases. The CDR3 spans 15 residues. Trimming removed 3 bases from V and 7 bases from J; junction bases left unmatched: 7. Germline CDR1 is LNHDA and CDR2 is SQIVND (reference sequence). As DNA, the CDR3 is TGTGCCAGTAGTATCTTGACTAGCGGGAGAGGTGAGCAGTACTTC. Amino acids: CASSILTSGRGEQYF.